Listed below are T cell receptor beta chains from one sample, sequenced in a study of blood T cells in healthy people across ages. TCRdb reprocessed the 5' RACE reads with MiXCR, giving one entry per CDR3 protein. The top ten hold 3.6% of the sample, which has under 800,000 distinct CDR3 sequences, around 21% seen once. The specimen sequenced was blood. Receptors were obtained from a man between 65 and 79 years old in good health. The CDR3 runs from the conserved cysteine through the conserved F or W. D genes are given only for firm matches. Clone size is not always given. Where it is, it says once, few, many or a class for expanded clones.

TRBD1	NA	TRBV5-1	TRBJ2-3	TGCGCCAGCAGCTTTACGGGACAGCTCACAGATACGCAGTATTTT	CASSFTGQLTDTQYF
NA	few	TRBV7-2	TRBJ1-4	TGTGCCAGCAGCACGGACACGGGACATGAAAAACTGTTTTTT	CASSTDTGHEKLFF
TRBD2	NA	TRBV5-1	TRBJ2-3	TGCGCCAGCAGCTCCAGATCTAGCGGGACGGCAGATACGCAGTATTTT	CASSSRSSGTADTQYF
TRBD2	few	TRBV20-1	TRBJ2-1	TGCAGTGCTAGAGGCGGGAGGGCCAAGGTTGAGCAGTTCTTC	CSARGGRAKVEQFF
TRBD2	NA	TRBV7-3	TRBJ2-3	TGTGCCAGCAGACTTAGCGGGTCAAGGGCAGATACGCAGTATTTT	CASRLSGSRADTQYF
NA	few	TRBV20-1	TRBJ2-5	TGCAGTGCTGGAGACCGTCCAGCAGAGACCCAGTACTTC	CSAGDRPAETQYF
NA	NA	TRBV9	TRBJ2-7	TGTGCCAGCAGCCCTCAGCGGATCTCCTACGAGCAGTACTTC	CASSPQRISYEQYF
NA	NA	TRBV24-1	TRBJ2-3	TGTGCCACCAGTGATGCCGGCTCGAGTACAGATACGCAGTATTTT	CATSDAGSSTDTQYF
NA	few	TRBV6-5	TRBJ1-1	TGTGCCAGCAGCTCCCTACAGAACACTGAAGCTTTCTTT	CASSSLQNTEAFF
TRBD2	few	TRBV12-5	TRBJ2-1	TGTGCTAGTGCCTACAGCGGGAACTCCTACAATGAGCAGTTCTTC	CASAYSGNSYNEQFF
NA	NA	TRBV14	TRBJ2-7	TGTGCCAGCAGCCAAGGCGGCCAGGAGTGCGAGCAGTACTTC	CASSQGGQECEQYF
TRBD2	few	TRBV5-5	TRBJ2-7	TGTGCCAGCAGCTTGGAAGGTAGCGGGGCCGAGCAGTACTTC	CASSLEGSGAEQYF
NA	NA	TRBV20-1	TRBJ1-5	TGCAGTGCTAGATCAGGAGGAAAGCAGCCCCAGCATTTT	CSARSGGKQPQHF
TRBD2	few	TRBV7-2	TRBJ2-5	TGTGCCAGCAGCTCTAGACTAGCGGGAGACCTCCAAGAGACCCAGTACTTC	CASSSRLAGDLQETQYF
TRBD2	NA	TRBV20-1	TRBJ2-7	TGCAGTGCCCCGGGGGGGAAGTCCTACGAGCAGTACTTC	CSAPGGKSYEQYF
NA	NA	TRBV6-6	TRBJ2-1	TGTGCCACCCGAAGGGATAGCAACGGCGAGCAGTTCTTC	CATRRDSNGEQFF
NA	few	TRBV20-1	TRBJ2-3	TGCAGTGCTAGAGACGCCCCCACAGATACGCAGTATTTT	CSARDAPTDTQYF
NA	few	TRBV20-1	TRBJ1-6	TGCAGTGCTAGAGACCGGGACTATAATTCACCCCTCCACTTT	CSARDRDYNSPLHF
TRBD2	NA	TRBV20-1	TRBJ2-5	TGCAGTGCTAGAGGGACTAGCGGGCCCCAAGAGACCCAGTACTTC	CSARGTSGPQETQYF
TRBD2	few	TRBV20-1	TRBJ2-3	TGCAGTGCTCGGACTAGGACGGAGGATACGCAGTATTTT	CSARTRTEDTQYF
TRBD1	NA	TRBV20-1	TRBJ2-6	TGCAGTGCTCCGAGACAGGGGGCTGGGGCCAACGTCCTGACTTTC	CSAPRQGAGANVLTF
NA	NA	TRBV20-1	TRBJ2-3	TGCAGTGCCCCCCCGGGAGCTAGCATAGGACCCACAGATACGCAGTATTTT	CSAPPGASIGPTDTQYF
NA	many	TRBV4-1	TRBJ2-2	TGCGCCAGCAGCCAAGTCGCGAACACCGGGGAGCTGTTTTTT	CASSQVANTGELFF
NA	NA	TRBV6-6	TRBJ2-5	TGTGCCAGCAGTTTACCCAGTGGGCCCCAGTACTTC	CASSLPSGPQYF
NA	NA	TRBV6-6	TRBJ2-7	TGTGCCAGCAGTTACTGGGGGGACGAGCAGTACTTC	CASSYWGDEQYF
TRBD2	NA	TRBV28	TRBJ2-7	TGTGCCAGCAGTTTAGGACTAGCCCTCTACGAGCAGTACTTC	CASSLGLALYEQYF
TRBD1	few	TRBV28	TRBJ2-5	TGTGCCAGCAGCCTCCCCGGACAGGGACTCCAAGAGACCCAGTACTTC	CASSLPGQGLQETQYF
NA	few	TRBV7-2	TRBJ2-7	TGTGCCAGCAGCTTAGGACTAGGTTGGTCCTACGAGCAGTACTTC	CASSLGLGWSYEQYF
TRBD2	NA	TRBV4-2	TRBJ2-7	TGTGCCAGCAGCCAAGATTTACGGGGGGCCTACGAGCAGTACTTC	CASSQDLRGAYEQYF
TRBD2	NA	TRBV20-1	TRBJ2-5	TGCAGTGCTCCGCCTGCGGGGGGCGAGGAGACCCAGTACTTC	CSAPPAGGEETQYF
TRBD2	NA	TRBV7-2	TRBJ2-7	TGTGCCAGCAGCTTAGCCCGCTGTCGGGAGGGCGGCCCCTACGAGCAGTACTTC	CASSLARCREGGPYEQYF
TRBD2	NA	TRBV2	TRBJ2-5	TGTGCCAGCATACCTAGCGGGGGAGAGACCCAGTACTTC	CASIPSGGETQYF
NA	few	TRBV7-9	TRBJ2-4	TGTGCCAGCAGCTCCGGCGGGATGGTTAACATTCAGTACTTC	CASSSGGMVNIQYF
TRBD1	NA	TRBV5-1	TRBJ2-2	TGCGCCAGCAGACAAGGGGGCCGGACCACCGGGGAGCTGTTTTTT	CASRQGGRTTGELFF
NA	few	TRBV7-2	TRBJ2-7	TGTGCCAGCAGCTTCGCGGGACACCCGAGCTCCTACGAGCAGTACTTC	CASSFAGHPSSYEQYF
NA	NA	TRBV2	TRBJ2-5	TGTGCCAGCAGTGAAAATTCAGTGGTGGCTAGTTGGGGGAAGACCCAGTACTTC	CASSENSVVASWGKTQYF
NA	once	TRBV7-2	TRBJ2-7	TGTGCCAGCAGCTCCGATTTGGGGGCCTACGAGCAGTACTTC	CASSSDLGAYEQYF
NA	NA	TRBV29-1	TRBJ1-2	TGCAGCGTTGCTTACGGGGGTTCCCTCTATGGCTACACCTTC	CSVAYGGSLYGYTF
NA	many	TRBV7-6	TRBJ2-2	TGTGCCAGCAGCTTAATCGGGGACCGCGGTACCACCGGGGAGCTGTTTTTT	CASSLIGDRGTTGELFF
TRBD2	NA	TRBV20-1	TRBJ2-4	TGCAGTGCTACCGGGGGAGGGCAAGGCAAAAACATTCAGTACTTC	CSATGGGQGKNIQYF
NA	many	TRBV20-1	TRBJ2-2	TGCAGTGCTAGTCCCCAGGGAAGTAAAACCGGGGAGCTGTTTTTT	CSASPQGSKTGELFF
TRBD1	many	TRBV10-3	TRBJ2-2	TGTGCCATAAGCCCCGGGACAGGGAACACCGGGGAGCTGTTTTTT	CAISPGTGNTGELFF
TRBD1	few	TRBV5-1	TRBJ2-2	TGCGCCAGCAGCCCGGACAGGGGGCACACCGGGGAGCTGTTTTTT	CASSPDRGHTGELFF
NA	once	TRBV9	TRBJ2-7	TGTGCCAGCAGCGTCAGTGGGACCTCCTCCTACGAGCAGTACTTC	CASSVSGTSSYEQYF
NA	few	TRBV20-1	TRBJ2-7	TGCAGTGCTAGAGATCGGGGAGTGCTCAGCTGCGAGCAGTACTTC	CSARDRGVLSCEQYF
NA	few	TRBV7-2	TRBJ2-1	TGTGCCAGCCGCACTGGGGGCGGTTACAATGAGCAGTTCTTC	CASRTGGGYNEQFF
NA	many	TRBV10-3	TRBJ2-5	TGTGCCATCAGTGACGGCCGGGGCAACCAAGAGACCCAGTACTTC	CAISDGRGNQETQYF
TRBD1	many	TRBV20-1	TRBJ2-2	TGCAGTGCACGGACAGGGGGCGGCACCGGGGAGCTGTTTTTT	CSARTGGGTGELFF